The T cell receptor (beta chain) under discussion was sequenced for a study of blood T cell repertoires in COVID-19. Overall study: The United States, Italy and Spain supplied acute and convalescent COVID-19 samples. PBMCs, B-cell-depleted T cells, or T cells were the source of the cDNA or gDNA that made up the material.

The CDR3 length is 14 residues. CDR1 and CDR2 from the germline V gene are SGHTA and FQGNSA. The ends were cut back, 6 bases at V and 2 bases at J, with 13 bases in the middle. In the authors' workflow: The assay estimated nucleated cells by amplifying reference gene primers. Profiled with immunoSEQ multiplex PCR; TCRdb holds only in-frame clones, not every one. V and J calls and clone size follow that table, whereas D and trimming were derived from the DNA. Of approximately 85,000 clones listed, 80% to 95% are singletons. The V and J genes are TRBV7-2 and TRBJ1-2; weak D call: TRBD1 (6 bases). This TCR was recovered from a woman aged 45-65 years in a cohort sampled during active COVID-19. The source material was peripheral blood. In DNA form, the CDR3 reads TGTGCCAGCAGTCGGACAGCCCTGAACTATGGCTACACCTTC. As protein: CASSRTALNYGYTF.